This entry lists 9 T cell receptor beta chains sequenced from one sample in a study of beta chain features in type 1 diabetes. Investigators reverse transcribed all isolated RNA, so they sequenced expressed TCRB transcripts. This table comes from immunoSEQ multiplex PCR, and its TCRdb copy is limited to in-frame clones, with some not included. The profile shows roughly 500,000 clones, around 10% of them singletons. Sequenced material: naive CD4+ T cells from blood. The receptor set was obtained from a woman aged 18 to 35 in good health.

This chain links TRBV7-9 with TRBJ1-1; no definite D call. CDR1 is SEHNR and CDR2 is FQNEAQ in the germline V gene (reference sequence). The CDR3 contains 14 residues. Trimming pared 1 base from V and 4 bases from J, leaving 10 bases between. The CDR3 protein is CASSLDAIPTEAFF. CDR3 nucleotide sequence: TGTGCCAGCAGCTTAGATGCCATCCCCACTGAAGCTTTCTTT.

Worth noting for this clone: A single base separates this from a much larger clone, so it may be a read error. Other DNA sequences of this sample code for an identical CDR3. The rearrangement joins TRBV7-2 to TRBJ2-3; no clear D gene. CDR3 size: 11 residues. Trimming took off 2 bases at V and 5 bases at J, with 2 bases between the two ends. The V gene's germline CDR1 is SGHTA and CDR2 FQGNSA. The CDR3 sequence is CASSLRDTQYF. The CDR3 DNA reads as TGTGCCAGCAGCTTAAGAGATACGCAGTATTTT.

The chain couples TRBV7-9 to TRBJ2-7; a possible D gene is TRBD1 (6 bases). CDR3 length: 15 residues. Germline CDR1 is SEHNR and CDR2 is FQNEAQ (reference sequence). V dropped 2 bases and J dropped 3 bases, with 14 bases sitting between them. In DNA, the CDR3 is TGTGCCAGCAGCTTATTCAGGGGAGTCAACTACGAGCAGTACTTC. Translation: CASSLFRGVNYEQYF.

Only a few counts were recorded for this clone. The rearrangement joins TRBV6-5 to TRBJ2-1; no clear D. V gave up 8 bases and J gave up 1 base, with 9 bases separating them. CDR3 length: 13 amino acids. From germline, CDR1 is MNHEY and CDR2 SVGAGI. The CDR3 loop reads CASSTESYNEQFF. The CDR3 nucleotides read TGTGCCAGCTCCACCGAGTCCTACAATGAGCAGTTCTTC.

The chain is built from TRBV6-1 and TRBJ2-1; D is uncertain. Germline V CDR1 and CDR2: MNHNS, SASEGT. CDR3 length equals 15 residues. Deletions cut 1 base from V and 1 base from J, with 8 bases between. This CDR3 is CASSEVKGSYNEQFF. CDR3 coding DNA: TGTGCCAGCAGTGAAGTTAAGGGATCCTACAATGAGCAGTTCTTC.

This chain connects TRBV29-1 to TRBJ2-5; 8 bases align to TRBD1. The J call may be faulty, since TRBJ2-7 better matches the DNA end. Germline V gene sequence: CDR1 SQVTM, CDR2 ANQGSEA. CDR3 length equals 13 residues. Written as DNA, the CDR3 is TGCAGCGTGACCGGGACAGGCTCGCACGAGCAGTACTTC. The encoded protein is CSVTGTGSHEQYF.

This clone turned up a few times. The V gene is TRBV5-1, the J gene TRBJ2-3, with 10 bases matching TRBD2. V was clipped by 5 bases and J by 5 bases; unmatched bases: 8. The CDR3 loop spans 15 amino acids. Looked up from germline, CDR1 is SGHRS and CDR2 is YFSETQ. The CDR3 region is CASRNSGGPVDTQYF. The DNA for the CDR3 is TGCGCCAGCAGAAATAGCGGGGGGCCTGTAGATACGCAGTATTTT.

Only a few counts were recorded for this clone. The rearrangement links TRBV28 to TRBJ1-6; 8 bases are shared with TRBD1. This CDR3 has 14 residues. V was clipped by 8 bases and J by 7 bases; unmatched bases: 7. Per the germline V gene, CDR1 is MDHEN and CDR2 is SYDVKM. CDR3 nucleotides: TGTGCCAGCTGGAAGGACAGGGTGAATTCACCCCTCCACTTT. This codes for CASWKDRVNSPLHF. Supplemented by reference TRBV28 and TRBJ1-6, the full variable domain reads DVKVTQSSRYLVKRTGEKVFLECVQDMDHENMFWYRQDPGLGLRLIYFSYDVKMKEKGDIPEGYSVSREKKERFSLILESASTNQTSMYLCASWKDRVNSPLHFGNGTRLTVT.

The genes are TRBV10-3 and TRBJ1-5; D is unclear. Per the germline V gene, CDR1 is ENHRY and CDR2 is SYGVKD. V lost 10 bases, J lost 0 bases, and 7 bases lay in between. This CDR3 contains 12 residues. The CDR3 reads CATQNSNQPQHF. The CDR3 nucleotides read TGTGCCACCCAAAATAGCAATCAGCCCCAGCATTTT.